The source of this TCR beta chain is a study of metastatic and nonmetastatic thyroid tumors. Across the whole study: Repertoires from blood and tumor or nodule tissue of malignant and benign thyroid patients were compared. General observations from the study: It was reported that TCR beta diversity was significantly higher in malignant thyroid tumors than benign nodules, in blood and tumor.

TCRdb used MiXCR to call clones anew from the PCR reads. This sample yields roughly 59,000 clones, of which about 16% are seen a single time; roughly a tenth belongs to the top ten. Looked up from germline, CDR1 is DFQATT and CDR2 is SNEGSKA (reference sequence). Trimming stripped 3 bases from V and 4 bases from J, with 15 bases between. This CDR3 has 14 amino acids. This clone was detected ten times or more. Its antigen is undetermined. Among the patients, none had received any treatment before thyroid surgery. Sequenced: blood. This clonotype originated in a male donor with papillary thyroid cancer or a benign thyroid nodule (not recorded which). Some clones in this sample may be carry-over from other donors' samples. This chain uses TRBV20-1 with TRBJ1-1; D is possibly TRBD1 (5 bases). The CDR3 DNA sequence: TGCAGTGCTAGCCCTGGGGCTCTTTCCACTGAAGCTTTCTTT. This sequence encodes CSASPGALSTEAFF.